A selection of T cell receptor beta chains follows, all from one sample in a study of blood T cell repertoires in COVID-19. TCRdb's table, derived via immunoSEQ multiplex PCR, lists solely in-frame clones and lacks some. The sample holds around 250,000 clones, approximately 82% seen once. The sequenced material came from peripheral blood. All receptors derive from a woman of 80 years or more with acute or convalescent COVID-19. Each CDR3 is given with its conserved first and last residue. A D gene is named only where the DNA matches it firmly. Not every row has a clone size; where given, it reads once, few, many or a size class.

CDR3,DNA,size,D,V,J
CASSGTATTNEKLFF,TGTGCCAGCAGCGGGACAGCCACAACTAATGAAAAACTGTTTTTT,-,TRBD1,TRBV6-5,TRBJ1-4
CASSQQSYGYTF,TGTGCCAGCAGTCAACAGAGCTATGGCTACACCTTC,-,-,TRBV2,TRBJ1-2
CASRKEGTANTEAFF,TGTGCCAGCAGAAAAGAAGGGACAGCGAACACTGAAGCTTTCTTT,-,TRBD1,TRBV6-6,TRBJ1-1
CASSLDRGISNQPQHF,TGTGCCAGCAGCTTAGATCGGGGGATTAGCAATCAGCCCCAGCATTTT,-,-,TRBV7-2,TRBJ1-5
CASSLAAEIYGYTF,TGCGCCAGCAGCTTGGCTGCCGAGATCTATGGCTACACCTTC,once,-,TRBV5-1,TRBJ1-2
CASSLVGGSTDTQYF,TGTGCCAGCAGCTTGGTTGGAGGGAGCACAGATACGCAGTATTTT,-,-,TRBV5-6,TRBJ2-3
CASTTPGQGTDTQYF,TGTGCCAGCACTACTCCGGGACAGGGCACAGATACGCAGTATTTT,-,TRBD1,TRBV28,TRBJ2-3
CASSPRQVSGEQYF,TGCGCCAGCAGCCCCAGACAGGTCTCCGGCGAGCAGTACTTC,-,-,TRBV5-1,TRBJ2-7
CASSSRLDEQFF,TGTGCCAGCAGCTCCCGACTCGATGAGCAGTTCTTC,-,-,TRBV7-9,TRBJ2-1
CASSRWTGGSQETQYF,TGTGCCAGCAGCCGGTGGACAGGGGGCTCTCAAGAGACCCAGTACTTC,-,TRBD1,TRBV25-1,TRBJ2-5
CASSSRTGEGYGYTF,TGTGCCAGCAGCTCCCGGACAGGGGAAGGGTATGGCTACACCTTC,once,TRBD1,TRBV9,TRBJ1-2
CASSYIGETQYF,TGTGCCAGCAGTTACATCGGAGAGACCCAGTACTTC,few,-,TRBV6-2/TRBV6-3,TRBJ2-5
CASSEGAPAKNIQYF,TGTGCCAGCTCAGAGGGGGCGCCGGCCAAAAACATTCAGTACTTC,-,TRBD1,TRBV18,TRBJ2-4
CASRPAGTRYGYTF,TGTGCCAGCAGACCTGCCGGGACACGCTATGGCTACACCTTC,-,-,TRBV14,TRBJ1-2
CASSRDSRSTNQPQHF,TGTGCCAGCAGCCGGGACAGCCGGTCTACTAATCAGCCCCAGCATTTT,-,TRBD1,TRBV27,TRBJ1-5
CASSPVGSGVTQGETQYF,TGTGCCAGCTCACCAGTGGGTTCAGGGGTAACGCAAGGAGAGACCCAGTACTTC,-,-,TRBV18,TRBJ2-5
CARSSYGYTF,TGTGCCAGAAGTTCATATGGCTACACCTTC,-,-,TRBV6-4,TRBJ1-2
CASSFRDRGYEQYF,TGTGCCAGCAGCTTCCGGGACAGGGGCTACGAGCAGTACTTC,-,TRBD1,TRBV5-4,TRBJ2-7
CASSVGQARSPLHF,TGTGCCAGCAGCGTAGGACAGGCTCGATCACCCCTCCACTTT,-,-,TRBV9,TRBJ1-6
CSVEREGSYEQYF,TGCAGCGTTGAGCGGGAGGGTTCCTACGAGCAGTACTTC,few,TRBD2,TRBV29-1,TRBJ2-7
CASSLEPTSGVYNEQFF,TGTGCCAGCAGCTTGGAACCGACTAGCGGAGTCTACAATGAGCAGTTCTTC,-,TRBD2,TRBV5-4,TRBJ2-1
CASSQLGQEAYEQYF,TGTGCCAGCAGCCAACTTGGGCAGGAGGCTTACGAGCAGTACTTC,-,-,TRBV14,TRBJ2-7